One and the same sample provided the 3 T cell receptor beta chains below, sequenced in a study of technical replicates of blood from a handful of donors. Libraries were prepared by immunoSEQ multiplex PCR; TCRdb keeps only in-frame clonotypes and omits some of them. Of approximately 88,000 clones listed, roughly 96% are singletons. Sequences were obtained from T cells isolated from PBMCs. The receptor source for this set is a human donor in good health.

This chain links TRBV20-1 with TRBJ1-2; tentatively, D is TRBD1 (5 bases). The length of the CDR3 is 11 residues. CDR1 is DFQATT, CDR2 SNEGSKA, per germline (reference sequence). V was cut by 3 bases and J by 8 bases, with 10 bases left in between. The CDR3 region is CSASSGLGYTF. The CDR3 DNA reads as TGCAGTGCTAGTTCAGGGTTGGGCTACACCTTC.

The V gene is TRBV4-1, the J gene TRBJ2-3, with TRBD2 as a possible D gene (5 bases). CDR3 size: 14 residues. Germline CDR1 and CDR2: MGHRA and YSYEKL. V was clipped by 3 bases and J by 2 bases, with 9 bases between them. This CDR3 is CASSQILATDTQYF. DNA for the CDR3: TGCGCCAGCAGCCAGATTCTAGCCACAGATACGCAGTATTTT.

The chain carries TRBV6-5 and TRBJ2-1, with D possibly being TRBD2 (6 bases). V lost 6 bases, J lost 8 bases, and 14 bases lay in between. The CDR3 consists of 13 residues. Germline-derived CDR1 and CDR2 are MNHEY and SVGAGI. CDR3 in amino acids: CASRLGAGHEQFF. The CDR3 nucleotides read TGTGCCAGCAGGTTAGGTGCGGGACATGAGCAGTTCTTC.